These 25 T cell receptor beta chains originate from one sample sequenced in a study of cytomegalovirus exposure and HLA in healthy donors (dated 2017 in TCRdb). Receptor libraries were prepared by the immunoSEQ multiplex PCR assay. A mixture of 60 forward primers for TCR Vbeta segments and 13 reverse primers for TCR Jbeta segments was used in the multiplex PCR. TCRdb's version of the immuneACCESS table is confined to in-frame rearrangements and falls short of the full clone set. An unresolved V gene accounts for under half of the shortfall where checked; the remainder is of unknown origin. The sample contains around 40,000 clones, about 78% of them found a single time. In total, the top ten clones hold less than 3.5% of the sample. The sequenced sample was PBMCs. All receptors derive from a woman under 40 in good health and CMV-seronegative.

This clone came up a few times. The chain links TRBV6-5 to TRBJ1-1; D perhaps matches TRBD1 (5 bases). Germline CDR1 MNHEY, CDR2 SVGAGI. CDR3 length: 14 residues. Deletions cut 5 bases from V and 4 bases from J, with 14 bases between. The CDR3 region has the DNA TGTGCCAGCAGTCAGACAGAAAGGGGCACTGAAGCTTTCTTT. This gives the protein CASSQTERGTEAFF.

The chain recombines TRBV7-9 with TRBJ1-3; 8 nucleotides match TRBD1. Germline-derived CDR1 and CDR2 are SEHNR and FQNEAQ (reference sequence). V dropped 5 bases and J dropped 4; count of bases not matched to a gene: 4. This CDR3 is 14 amino acids long. As DNA, the CDR3 is TGTGCCAGCAGCAGGACAGGGCGAGGAAACACCATATATTTT. This translates into CASSRTGRGNTIYF.

The chain links TRBV7-9 to TRBJ1-1; the D is unclear. This CDR3 contains 14 residues. V shed 5 bases and J shed 10 bases, with 20 bases lying between them. Germline V gene data show CDR1 as SEHNR and CDR2 as FQNEAQ (reference sequence). CDR3 sequence reads: CASSARWLSSGAFF. The CDR3 bases are TGTGCCAGCAGCGCGAGGTGGCTTTCCTCCGGAGCTTTCTTT.

V is TRBV6-1 and J is TRBJ1-1; D remains ambiguous. The CDR3 is 15 amino acids. In germline, CDR1 is MNHNS, CDR2 SASEGT. V was cut by 0 bases and J by 6 bases, with 14 bases left in between. The CDR3 here is CASSEAGRRVAEAFF. CDR3 DNA sequence: TGTGCCAGCAGTGAAGCAGGTAGGAGGGTTGCTGAAGCTTTCTTT.

The genes are TRBV18 and TRBJ2-5, with TRBD1 matching 10 bases. The J call may be mistaken, given a closer DNA end match to TRBJ2-7. The CDR3 is made up of 16 amino acids. Germline CDR1 and CDR2: KGHSH and LQKENI. The CDR3 DNA sequence: TGTGCCAGCTCACGATTACCGGGACAGGGGTTCCACGAGCAGTACTTC. Translated, it gives CASSRLPGQGFHEQYF.

This clone was seen only a few times. The V and J genes are TRBV10-1 and TRBJ2-1; TRBD2 might be the D (6 bases). The CDR3 is 13 amino acids. Looked up from germline, CDR1 is WNHNN and CDR2 is SYGVQD (reference sequence). V was shortened by 6 bases and J by 6 bases, with 12 bases between the two germline ends. In DNA, the CDR3 is TGCGCCAGCAGCGGGAGTATTACCAATGAGCAGTTCTTC. The encoded protein is CASSGSITNEQFF.

The CDR3 spells CASSEAANPGNQPQHF. In nucleotides, the CDR3 is TGTGCCAGCAGTGAAGCTGCGAACCCAGGAAATCAGCCCCAGCATTTT. The chain uses TRBV6-1 and TRBJ1-5, with no clear D. The CDR3 totals 16 residues. Germline lookup yields CDR1 MNHNS and CDR2 SASEGT. Trimming removed 0 bases at V and 4 bases at J, with 13 bases between.

The chain couples TRBV6-6 to TRBJ1-4; TRBD1 agrees at 7 bases. The CDR3 spans 14 residues. Germline CDR1 is MNHNY and CDR2 is SVGAGI (reference sequence). The ends lost 5 bases at V and 8 bases at J; junction bases unmatched: 8. The CDR3 sequence is CASSRDRLGEKLFF. In DNA form, the CDR3 reads TGTGCCAGCAGTAGGGACAGACTTGGGGAAAAACTGTTTTTT.

V is TRBV9 and J is TRBJ2-2, with D perhaps TRBD2 (5 bases). This CDR3 spans 15 amino acids. The V and J ends lost 1 base and 1 base respectively, with 8 bases between them. Germline CDR1 is SGDLS and CDR2 is YYNGEE. DNA of the CDR3: TGTGCCAGCAGCGTACGGGATTTGAACACCGGGGAGCTGTTTTTT. This codes for CASSVRDLNTGELFF.

The V call is TRBV28, the J call TRBJ1-4; no definite D call. This CDR3 has 14 residues. V was trimmed by 7 bases and J by 0 bases, leaving 9 bases between them. Germline CDR1 and CDR2: MDHEN and SYDVKM. DNA for the CDR3: TGTGCCAGCACACTGAGCGCAACTAATGAAAAACTGTTTTTT. It codes for CASTLSATNEKLFF.

The rearrangement links TRBV6-9 to TRBJ1-2; possible D gene TRBD1, 5 bases. CDR3 length: 16 residues. CDR1 is MNHGY, CDR2 SVAAGI, per germline. The V gene lost 3 bases and the J gene lost 6 bases, with 20 bases spanning the gap. The CDR3 coding sequence is TGTGCCAGCAGTTACGCGCTTACCACAGGTAGGAATGGCTACACCTTC. Translating it yields CASSYALTTGRNGYTF.

This clone was counted once. The chain uses TRBV2 and TRBJ1-5, with D maybe TRBD1 (5 bases). The V end was cut by 0 bases, the J end by 6 bases, with 12 bases between. Germline CDR1 reads SNHLY; CDR2 reads FYNNEI. The CDR3 runs to 15 residues. In DNA form, the CDR3 reads TGTGCCAGCAGTGAAGCCCAGGGTTTGGGTCAGCCCCAGCATTTT. The encoded protein is CASSEAQGLGQPQHF. Using reference TRBV2 and TRBJ1-5 for the parts outside the CDR3, the full variable domain is EPEVTQTPSHQVTQMGQEVILRCVPISNHLYFYWYRQILGQKVEFLVSFYNNEISEKSEIFDDQFSVERPDGSNFTLKIRSTKLEDSAMYFCASSEAQGLGQPQHFGDGTRLSIL.

The genes are TRBV18 and TRBJ1-2; a possible D gene is TRBD1 (5 bases). The CDR3 is made up of 13 amino acids. Germline-derived CDR1 and CDR2 are KGHSH and LQKENI. Trimming stripped 4 bases from V and 3 bases from J, with 9 bases between. The CDR3 DNA follows: TGTGCCAGCTCACGCGGGGGGGACTATGGCTACACCTTC. Translation: CASSRGGDYGYTF.

The chain carries TRBV7-8 and TRBJ1-2, with a weak D call TRBD1 (5 bases). The length of the CDR3 is 12 residues. The V and J ends lost 1 base and 10 bases respectively, with 10 bases between them. Germline V gene lookup returns CDR1 SGHVS and CDR2 FQNEAQ. CDR3 DNA sequence: TGTGCCAGCAGCTTAGGGGGACTGCACTACACCTTC. This translates into CASSLGGLHYTF.

By its share, this clone is medium-sized (0.01 to 0.1%). The chain recombines TRBV4-2 with TRBJ1-4; 10 nucleotides line up with TRBD1. The junction had 4 bases not matched to a gene; V was cut back by 0 bases and J by 6 bases. The V gene's germline CDR1 is LGHNA and CDR2 YNFKEQ. This CDR3 has 16 residues. The CDR3 is CASSQDLGTGDEKLFF. In nucleotides, the CDR3 is TGTGCCAGCAGCCAAGATCTTGGGACAGGGGATGAAAAACTGTTTTTT.

This clone was seen a single time. The chain employs TRBV4-1 and TRBJ2-4, with a possible D match to TRBD2 (6 bases). The CDR3 consists of 15 residues. In germline, CDR1 is MGHRA, CDR2 YSYEKL. V lost 3 bases and J 0 bases, leaving 9 bases between the germline ends. CDR3 loop: CASSHPGVAKNIQYF. CDR3 bases: TGCGCCAGCAGCCACCCGGGAGTAGCCAAAAACATTCAGTACTTC.

The chain carries TRBV5-1 and TRBJ2-1; 9 nucleotides line up with TRBD2. The trim removed 3 bases at V and 5 bases at J, leaving 6 bases unmatched. Germline assignment: CDR1 SGHRS and CDR2 YFSETQ. This CDR3 comprises 15 residues. The CDR3 loop reads CASSSPGLANNEQFF. CDR3 in DNA: TGCGCCAGCAGCTCACCGGGACTAGCCAACAATGAGCAGTTCTTC. Full variable domain (remainder filled in from reference TRBV5-1 and TRBJ2-1): KAGVTQTPRYLIKTRGQQVTLSCSPISGHRSVSWYQQTPGQGLQFLFEYFSETQRNKGNFPGRFSGRQFSNSRSEMNVSTLELGDSALYLCASSSPGLANNEQFFGPGTRLTVL.

The chain uses TRBV4-1 and TRBJ2-1, with 8 bases aligning to TRBD2. CDR1 and CDR2 (germline): MGHRA, YSYEKL. CDR3 length: 16 amino acids. Trimming at V came to 4 bases and at J to 7 bases, leaving 12 bases not matched to a gene. This CDR3 reads CASSPKQGLGLNEQFF. The CDR3 DNA reads as TGCGCCAGCAGCCCCAAGCAGGGACTAGGCTTGAATGAGCAGTTCTTC.

The rearrangement joins TRBV29-1 to TRBJ2-5; 12 nucleotides match TRBD2. Trimming took 6 bases from V and 2 from J; bases not matched to a gene: 13. The CDR3 covers 17 residues. The germline V gene has CDR1 SQVTM and CDR2 ANQGSEA. The chain's CDR3 is CSVPRLAGGMPQETQYF. CDR3 sequence (DNA): TGCAGCGTCCCCAGGCTAGCGGGGGGGATGCCTCAAGAGACCCAGTACTTC.

V and J are TRBV28 and TRBJ1-4, with D perhaps TRBD1 (5 bases). Germline values: CDR1 MDHEN, CDR2 SYDVKM. This CDR3 has 14 amino acids. Trimming pared 4 bases from V and 7 bases from J, leaving 13 bases between. In nucleotides, the CDR3 is TGTGCCAGCAGTTCCGGGGGACCCGGTGAAAAACTGTTTTTT. The encoded protein is CASSSGGPGEKLFF.

The chain is built from TRBV10-1 and TRBJ1-1; D is uncertain. The CDR3 is 13 residues long. Per germline, CDR1 WNHNN and CDR2 SYGVQD (reference sequence). With 3 bases removed from V and 0 bases from J, the gap between germline ends came to 5 bases. CDR3 nucleotide sequence: TGCGCCAGCAGTGATTCGGTGAACACTGAAGCTTTCTTT. Amino acids: CASSDSVNTEAFF.

The J gene is TRBJ2-3, the V gene TRBV5-1, with 11 bases that match TRBD2. The trim removed 0 bases at V and 2 bases at J, leaving 8 bases unmatched. CDR1 and CDR2 from the germline V gene are SGHRS and YFSETQ. The CDR3 runs 18 residues. The CDR3: CASSLEGGTSGYTDTQYF. CDR3 bases: TGCGCCAGCAGCTTGGAGGGGGGGACTAGCGGTTACACAGATACGCAGTATTTT.

V is TRBV30 and J is TRBJ1-1; D possibly corresponds to TRBD1 (5 bases). Germline V gives CDR1 GTSNPN, CDR2 SVGIG (reference sequence). The CDR3 spans 14 residues. V was cut by 0 bases and J by 4 bases, with 12 bases left in between. The CDR3 nucleotides are TGTGCCTGGAGTGTACTTCAGGGATCCACTGAAGCTTTCTTT. It is translated as CAWSVLQGSTEAFF.

The J gene is TRBJ2-7, the V gene TRBV11-2; D unresolved. Germline V gene data show CDR1 as SGHAT and CDR2 as FQNNGV. This CDR3 has 11 amino acids. V was cut by 8 bases and J by 3 bases, with 8 bases left in between. CDR3 nucleotide sequence: TGTGCCAGCCGCGTTGGCTACGAGCAGTACTTC. Amino acids: CASRVGYEQYF. Variable domain in full (rest from reference TRBV11-2 and TRBJ2-7): EAGVAQSPRYKIIEKRQSVAFWCNPISGHATLYWYQQILGQGPKLLIQFQNNGVVDDSQLPKDRFSAERLKGVDSTLKIQPAKLEDSAVYLCASRVGYEQYFGPGTRLTVT.

The chain uses TRBV2 and TRBJ2-1; D is possibly TRBD2 (6 bases). The V end lost 2 bases, the J end lost 8 bases, and 19 bases lay between the germline ends. Per the germline V gene, CDR1 is SNHLY and CDR2 is FYNNEI. There are 16 residues in the CDR3. The CDR3, as DNA: TGTGCCAGCAGTGAACGGGAGATGAGTTCCGGCTATGAGCAGTTCTTC. Amino acids: CASSEREMSSGYEQFF.